These 25 T cell receptor beta chains were sequenced from one sample in a study of naive and memory T cell subsets. The beta constant-region primer was an equimolar mix of two oligonucleotides covering TRBC1 and TRBC2. The ligated cDNA underwent four PCR rounds using SP2 and nested alpha and beta constant-region primers. Each CDR3 protein gets one entry after TCRdb re-called the UMI-ligation and nested PCR reads with MiXCR. The profile shows more than 95,000 distinct CDR3 sequences, roughly 15% of them singletons. Which antigens these TCRs recognize remains unknown. Study-wide findings and caveats: Especially in CD8 cells, naive repertoires contained a few larger clonotypes, possibly CD45RA-re-expressing memory cells.

The sample taken for sequencing was naive CD8+ T cells from blood. Every receptor here comes from a human donor in good health.

In its sample, this clonotype was seen a few times. The J gene is TRBJ2-7, the V gene TRBV4-2; D tentatively fits TRBD1 or TRBD2 (5 bases each). Germline CDR1 LGHNA, CDR2 YNFKEQ. V lost 6 bases and J lost 4, with 22 bases in between. The CDR3 is made up of 16 amino acids. CDR3 nucleotides: TGTGCCAGCAGGCAGGAATGGGACGGCCTAGGGTACGAGCAGTACTTC. This gives the protein CASRQEWDGLGYEQYF.

This clonotype was seen repeatedly, ten times or more. The chain couples TRBV28 to TRBJ2-7, with D unresolved. V lost 4 bases and J lost 3, with 4 bases in between. Looked up from germline, CDR1 is MDHEN and CDR2 is SYDVKM. The CDR3 totals 11 residues. CDR3 loop: CASSWDYEQYF. As DNA, the CDR3 is TGTGCCAGCAGTTGGGACTACGAGCAGTACTTC.

Only a few counts were recorded for this clonotype. V usage is TRBV24-1 and J usage is TRBJ2-1; no clear D gene. The CDR3 sequence is 15 residues long. Trimming removed 5 bases from V and 11 bases from J, with 21 bases in between. Per germline, CDR1 KGHDR and CDR2 SFDVKD. The CDR3 DNA reads TGTGCCACCAGTGTCTCTGACGGCTCTGAAGTAAAGCAGTTCTTC. Its translation: CATSVSDGSEVKQFF.

This clonotype was seen ten or more times. The chain links TRBV7-9 to TRBJ1-1; tentatively, D is TRBD1 (6 bases). CDR3 length: 13 residues. V shed 4 bases and J shed 4 bases, with 10 bases lying between them. Germline CDR1 reads SEHNR; CDR2 reads FQNEAQ (reference sequence). The CDR3 DNA is TGTGCCAGCAGCTCTACAGGGATCACTGAAGCTTTCTTT. Residues: CASSSTGITEAFF.

The rearrangement links TRBV12-3 or TRBV12-4 to TRBJ1-1; D call uncertain. The CDR3 has 14 residues. The V and J ends lost 5 bases and 3 bases respectively, with 13 bases between them. This chain's CDR3 is CASSPFSLDTEAFF. The CDR3 region has the DNA TGTGCCAGCAGTCCGTTTTCCTTGGACACTGAAGCTTTCTTT.

The sample holds many counts of this clonotype. V and J are TRBV7-3 and TRBJ2-1, with D uncertain. The CDR3 spans 14 residues. The germline V gene has CDR1 SGHTA and CDR2 FQGTGA. The V end lost 1 base, the J end lost 3 bases, and 7 bases lay between the germline ends. The CDR3 region is CASSLNADYNEQFF. CDR3 nucleotides: TGTGCCAGCAGCTTAAATGCAGACTACAATGAGCAGTTCTTC.

This clonotype appeared a few times. The chain links TRBV20-1 to TRBJ2-1; TRBD2 aligns across 7 bases. Trimming at V came to 3 bases and at J to 7 bases, leaving 9 bases not matched to a gene. In germline, CDR1 is DFQATT, CDR2 SNEGSKA (reference sequence). This CDR3 region has 14 residues. CDR3 amino acids: CSARLAGEWNEQFF. Written as DNA, the CDR3 is TGCAGTGCTAGGTTGGCGGGAGAGTGGAATGAGCAGTTCTTC.

The chain is built from TRBV5-4 and TRBJ1-2; 7 bases align to TRBD1. The CDR3 has 15 amino acids. V trimming: 2 bases; J trimming: 4 bases; junction bases outside the gene matches: 8. The germline V gene has CDR1 SGHNT and CDR2 YYREEE (reference sequence). The CDR3 region is CASSLPGQNVYGYTF. Written as DNA, the CDR3 is TGTGCCAGCAGCTTACCGGGACAGAACGTCTATGGCTACACCTTC.

The V and J genes are TRBV7-2 and TRBJ1-6, with 8 bases aligning to TRBD1. The length of the CDR3 is 13 residues. The ends lost 5 bases at V and 9 bases at J; junction bases unmatched: 3. The germline V gene has CDR1 SGHTA and CDR2 FQGNSA. The CDR3 DNA sequence: TGTGCCAGCAGCATAACAGGGGGTTCACCCCTCCACTTT. It codes for CASSITGGSPLHF.

This clonotype was counted between two and nine times. The chain links TRBV12-3 or TRBV12-4 to TRBJ2-3; D might be TRBD2 (5 bases). The CDR3 totals 14 residues. V dropped 3 bases and J dropped 4 bases, with 11 bases sitting between them. CDR3 amino acids: CASSFSGLSDTQYF. The CDR3 DNA reads TGTGCCAGCAGTTTTTCGGGGTTGTCAGATACGCAGTATTTT.

This rearrangement joins TRBV19 to TRBJ2-5, with 7 bases lining up with TRBD2. The CDR3 consists of 13 residues. V lost 6 bases to trimming and J lost 5 bases; unmatched junction nucleotides: 6. From germline, CDR1 is LNHDA and CDR2 SQIVND (reference sequence). As DNA, the CDR3 is TGTGCCAGTAGCGGGGACTATGAGGAGACCCAGTACTTC. Translating it yields CASSGDYEETQYF.

This clonotype was picked up a small number of times. V gene TRBV2 combines with J gene TRBJ2-6; a weak D match, TRBD1 (6 bases). In germline, CDR1 is SNHLY, CDR2 FYNNEI. This CDR3 has 16 amino acids. V was trimmed by 7 bases and J by 0 bases, leaving 13 bases between them. As DNA, the CDR3 is TGTGCCAGCACCAGACAGGTTACCTCTGGGGCCAACGTCCTGACTTTC. This gives the protein CASTRQVTSGANVLTF.

There are a few counts of this clonotype. The chain uses TRBV20-1 and TRBJ1-2; 7 bases agree with TRBD1. J gave up 4 bases and V 2 bases, and 10 bases lay outside the gene matches. CDR3 length: 15 residues. The germline CDR1 and CDR2 sequences are DFQATT and SNEGSKA (reference sequence). CDR3 coding DNA: TGCAGTGCTAGACATGATGGGACAGCGATCTATGGCTACACCTTC. Translated: CSARHDGTAIYGYTF.

This clonotype turned up a few times. The V call is TRBV12-3 or TRBV12-4, the J call TRBJ1-2; maybe TRBD1 (5 bases). This CDR3 spans 12 amino acids. V was clipped by 4 bases and J by 7 bases, with 10 bases between them. CDR3 region: CASSSGLVGYTF. CDR3 bases: TGTGCCAGCAGTTCAGGGCTGGTTGGCTACACCTTC.

The chain joins TRBV5-6 to TRBJ2-7; D remains ambiguous. The length of the CDR3 is 14 residues. The V gene lost 0 bases and the J gene lost 2 bases, with 9 bases spanning the gap. Germline V gene sequence: CDR1 SGHDT, CDR2 YYEEEE. CDR3: CASSLGGSPYEQYF. As DNA, the CDR3 is TGTGCCAGCAGCTTGGGCGGCAGCCCCTACGAGCAGTACTTC.

V is TRBV27 and J is TRBJ2-1; 12 nucleotides align to TRBD2. V was clipped by 1 base and J by 7 bases; unmatched bases: 5. Germline CDR1 reads MNHEY; CDR2 reads SMNVEV (reference sequence). CDR3 length: 16 residues. This chain's CDR3 is CASSLWTSGTGNEQFF. The CDR3 DNA sequence: TGTGCCAGCAGTTTATGGACTAGCGGGACAGGGAATGAGCAGTTCTTC.

This clonotype was seen repeatedly, ten times or more. The V call is TRBV12-3 or TRBV12-4, the J call TRBJ1-1; D unresolved. V lost 3 bases and J 7 bases, leaving 9 bases between the germline ends. The CDR3 spans 12 residues. The CDR3 nucleotides are TGTGCCAGCAGTTTTTTAGGAGTTGAAGCTTTCTTT. Translating gives CASSFLGVEAFF.

The CDR3 DNA is TGTGCCAGTGCCGGGACTAGCAAGGATGAGCAGTTCTTC. Its protein is CASAGTSKDEQFF. The chain uses TRBV2 and TRBJ2-1, with 9 bases that match TRBD2. Germline CDR1 reads SNHLY; CDR2 reads FYNNEI. The CDR3 loop spans 13 amino acids. Losses at the gene ends were 9 bases for V and 8 bases for J; bases not matched to a gene: 8.

The rearrangement uses TRBV12-3 or TRBV12-4 and TRBJ1-6, with a possible D match to TRBD1 (6 bases). This CDR3 is built from 12 residues. V lost 5 bases and J lost 14, with 13 bases in between. The CDR3 reads CASSPQGHTLHF. CDR3 nucleotide sequence: TGTGCCAGCAGTCCTCAGGGACACACCCTCCACTTT.

The V and J genes are TRBV27 and TRBJ2-1, with 8 bases lining up with TRBD1. The germline V gene encodes CDR1 MNHEY and CDR2 SMNVEV (reference sequence). The CDR3 has 16 residues. V dropped 6 bases and J dropped 8; count of bases not matched to a gene: 15. The CDR3 DNA reads as TGTGCCAGCAGCTTCCTTGTTGGACAGGGACTTGATGAGCAGTTCTTC. This translates into CASSFLVGQGLDEQFF.

This clonotype was observed at least ten times. This chain links TRBV4-2 with TRBJ2-1; a possible D gene is TRBD1 (6 bases). CDR1 and CDR2 (germline): LGHNA, YNFKEQ. V was clipped by 4 bases and J by 2 bases, with 12 bases between them. CDR3 size: 15 residues. CDR3 region: CASSLYRDTYNEQFF. The CDR3 coding sequence is TGTGCCAGCAGCCTTTACAGGGATACCTACAATGAGCAGTTCTTC.

In its sample, this clonotype was seen many times. The V gene is TRBV6-1, the J gene TRBJ2-7, with D perhaps TRBD1 or TRBD2 (5 bases each). The CDR3 sequence is 15 residues long. V gave up 5 bases and J gave up 0 bases, with 14 bases separating them. CDR1 and CDR2 from the germline V gene are MNHNS and SASEGT. The CDR3 coding sequence is TGTGCCAGCAGTATGAACACCGGGGCCTCCTACGAGCAGTACTTC. This gives the protein CASSMNTGASYEQYF.

This clonotype was observed a few times. The rearrangement joins TRBV4-3 to TRBJ1-4; D gene ambiguous. Germline V lookup: CDR1 LGHNA, CDR2 YSLEER. The length of the CDR3 is 16 residues. With 0 bases removed from V and 5 bases from J, the gap between germline ends came to 13 bases. CDR3 bases: TGCGCCAGCAGCCAAGATAGGGAGCAGCCAAATGAAAAACTGTTTTTT. Translation gives CASSQDREQPNEKLFF.

This clonotype was counted at least ten times. The chain uses TRBV2 and TRBJ2-3; D perhaps matches TRBD2 (6 bases). The V gene lost 5 bases and the J gene lost 6 bases, with 18 bases spanning the gap. From germline, CDR1 is SNHLY and CDR2 FYNNEI. This CDR3 contains 15 residues. CDR3 in amino acids: CASSHRTNSPDTQYF. The DNA of the CDR3 is TGTGCCAGCAGTCATCGGACTAACTCCCCGGATACGCAGTATTTT.

This clonotype was detected many times. The rearrangement joins TRBV11-2 to TRBJ2-7; D gene ambiguous. V was pared by 5 bases and J by 5 bases, with 7 bases between. CDR3 size: 11 residues. Germline values: CDR1 SGHAT, CDR2 FQNNGV. The CDR3 DNA reads as TGTGCCAGCAGCAATCGCCACGAGCAGTACTTC. Protein: CASSNRHEQYF.